The 21 T cell receptor beta chains below were found in one sample sequenced in a study of chemoradiotherapy in HPV16-positive cancers. Using immunoSEQ multiplex PCR, the repertoire was profiled, and TCRdb retains in-frame clones only, with some absent. The data show about 35,000 clones, with around 80% seen just once and around 4% held by the top ten. Sample: blood, taken from a patient who underwent chemoradiotherapy. Receptor source: a human donor with HPV-associated anogenital cancer.

This chain joins TRBV9 and TRBJ2-5; 8 bases map to TRBD2. V was pared by 2 bases and J by 3 bases, with 3 bases of the junction left unmatched. Germline values: CDR1 SGDLS, CDR2 YYNGEE. This CDR3 contains 14 residues. CDR3 region: CASSVFGGEETQYF. As DNA, the CDR3 is TGTGCCAGCAGCGTTTTCGGGGGGGAAGAGACCCAGTACTTC. Variable domain in full (rest from reference TRBV9 and TRBJ2-5): DSGVTQTPKHLITATGQRVTLRCSPRSGDLSVYWYQQSLDQGLQFLIQYYNGEERAKGNILERFSAQQFPDLHSELNLSSLELGDSALYFCASSVFGGEETQYFGPGTRLLVL.

The chain employs TRBV4-1 and TRBJ1-2; 7 nucleotides line up with TRBD1. The CDR3 runs to 15 residues. Looked up from germline, CDR1 is MGHRA and CDR2 is YSYEKL. With V trimmed by 0 bases and J by 2 bases, 3 bases remained unmatched. CDR3 sequence: CASSQEGRGNYGYTF. CDR3 DNA: TGCGCCAGCAGCCAAGAGGGCAGGGGGAACTATGGCTACACCTTC.

The J gene is TRBJ1-1, the V gene TRBV5-1, with D hard to call. The CDR3 has 11 amino acids. The V end lost 5 bases, the J end lost 2 bases, and 4 bases lay between the germline ends. CDR1 is SGHRS, CDR2 YFSETQ, per germline. CDR3 residues: CASRRNTEAFF. CDR3 sequence (DNA): TGCGCCAGCAGACGAAACACTGAAGCTTTCTTT.

V gene TRBV7-3 combines with J gene TRBJ2-5; D is tentatively TRBD1 or TRBD2 (5 bases each). The V end was cut by 1 base, the J end by 0 bases, with 6 bases between. Per germline, CDR1 SGHTA and CDR2 FQGTGA. The CDR3 totals 14 residues. In DNA form, the CDR3 reads TGTGCCAGCAGCTTAAGGGGGTACCAAGAGACCCAGTACTTC. Protein product: CASSLRGYQETQYF. Based on the CDR3 plus reference TRBV7-3 and TRBJ2-5, the full variable domain is GAGVSQTPSNKVTEKGKYVELRCDPISGHTALYWYRQSLGQGPEFLIYFQGTGAADDSGLPNDRFFAVRPEGSVSTLKIQRTERGDSAVYLCASSLRGYQETQYFGPGTRLLVL.

V is TRBV29-1 and J is TRBJ2-5; 12 bases map to TRBD2. CDR1 SQVTM and CDR2 ANQGSEA come from the germline V gene. The CDR3 runs to 13 residues. V lost 7 bases to trimming and J lost 5 bases; unmatched junction nucleotides: 5. CDR3 loop: CSGTGTSGETQYF. The CDR3, as DNA: TGCAGCGGAACCGGGACTAGCGGGGAGACCCAGTACTTC.

The chain is built from TRBV30 and TRBJ1-4; possibly TRBD1 for D (6 bases). Trimming left V 3 bases short and J 6 bases short, with 17 bases between. The CDR3 runs to 15 residues. Germline CDR1 and CDR2: GTSNPN and SVGIG (reference sequence). CDR3 DNA sequence: TGTGCCTGGAGCGTGGGGGCAGGCGCTGATGAAAAACTGTTTTTT. Its protein product is CAWSVGAGADEKLFF. Based on the CDR3 plus reference TRBV30 and TRBJ1-4, the full variable domain is SQTIHQWPATLVQPVGSPLSLECTVEGTSNPNLYWYRQAAGRGLQLLFYSVGIGQISSEVPQNLSASRPQDRQFILSSKKLLLSDSGFYLCAWSVGAGADEKLFFGSGTQLSVL.

The chain joins TRBV13 to TRBJ2-2, with D unresolved. The CDR3 covers 11 residues. V lost 2 bases to trimming and J lost 8 bases, with 3 bases between them. CDR1 and CDR2 (germline): PRHDT, FYEKMQ (reference sequence). The CDR3 protein is CASSLRGELFF. The DNA for the CDR3 is TGTGCCAGCAGCTTACGGGGGGAGCTGTTTTTT.

The CDR3 bases are TGCGCCAGCAGCCAGATACAGGGCCCGGCCTACAATGAGCAGTTCTTC. As protein: CASSQIQGPAYNEQFF. The gene calls are TRBV4-1 and TRBJ2-1; D possibly corresponds to TRBD1 (6 bases). The CDR3 contains 16 residues. Trimming took off 3 bases at V and 2 bases at J, with 14 bases between the two ends. CDR1 is MGHRA, CDR2 YSYEKL, per germline.

This clone has more than one count but fewer than ten. The genes are TRBV5-8 and TRBJ1-5; D gene unclear. V lost 6 bases to trimming and J lost 4 bases, with 5 bases between them. Germline V gene lookup returns CDR1 SGHTS and CDR2 YDEGEE. This CDR3 comprises 11 residues. The CDR3 DNA follows: TGTGCCAGCAACGCAAATCAGCCCCAGCATTTT. Amino acid sequence: CASNANQPQHF.

CDR3 region: CASSYDYGTQYF. CDR3 DNA sequence: TGTGCCAGCAGTTACGACTATGGGACCCAGTACTTC. The chain is built from TRBV6-6 and TRBJ2-5; the D gene is possibly TRBD2 (5 bases). Trimming took 2 bases from V and 7 from J, leaving 8 bases between them. CDR1 MNHNY and CDR2 SVGAGI come from the germline V gene (reference sequence). The CDR3 spans 12 residues.

The rearrangement uses TRBV2 and TRBJ1-1; TRBD1 might be the D (6 bases). The CDR3 has 14 residues. Trimming removed 3 bases at V and 4 bases at J, with 12 bases between. CDR1 is SNHLY and CDR2 is FYNNEI in the germline V gene. For the CDR3, the DNA is TGTGCCAGCAGTGATTTAGGGGGGCCCACTGAAGCTTTCTTT. Protein sequence: CASSDLGGPTEAFF.

This clone appeared once. V gene TRBV19 combines with J gene TRBJ2-7; 9 bases are shared with TRBD1. Germline V gene lookup returns CDR1 LNHDA and CDR2 SQIVND (reference sequence). V was clipped by 6 bases and J by 2 bases; unmatched bases: 17. The CDR3 has 18 amino acids. In nucleotides, the CDR3 is TGTGCCAGTAGAGCTTTGGGACAGGGTAAGATGAGGACCTACGAGCAGTACTTC. This translates into CASRALGQGKMRTYEQYF.

This chain uses TRBV5-8 with TRBJ1-5; no clear D. The germline V gene encodes CDR1 SGHTS and CDR2 YDEGEE. The CDR3 consists of 12 residues. V was trimmed by 1 base and J by 5 bases, leaving 4 bases between them. The CDR3 nucleotides read TGTGCCAGCAGCTTGATCGATCAGCCCCAGCATTTT. Translating gives CASSLIDQPQHF.

The chain combines TRBV5-1 with TRBJ1-5, with D hard to call. V dropped 0 bases and J dropped 2 bases, with 6 bases sitting between them. This CDR3 comprises 14 residues. Germline V gene sequence: CDR1 SGHRS, CDR2 YFSETQ. The CDR3 DNA reads TGCGCCAGCAGCTTGGGCACAGGCAATCAGCCCCAGCATTTT. This encodes CASSLGTGNQPQHF.

The count of this clone is one. The V gene is TRBV5-5, the J gene TRBJ2-7, with TRBD2 matching 10 bases. The CDR3 contains 14 residues. Germline CDR1 is SGHKS and CDR2 is YYEKEE (reference sequence). V shed 4 bases and J 5 bases; nucleotides not matched to a gene: 6. The CDR3 sequence: CASSPAGGPNEQYF. The CDR3 DNA is TGTGCCAGCAGCCCAGCGGGGGGGCCGAACGAGCAGTACTTC.

This clone was found a few times. The rearrangement links TRBV7-9 to TRBJ2-7; D unresolved. CDR1 is SEHNR and CDR2 is FQNEAQ in the germline V gene (reference sequence). V shed 1 base and J shed 5 bases, with 6 bases lying between them. The CDR3 has 12 residues. The CDR3 nucleotides read TGTGCCAGCAGCTTAGTCCTCCACGAGCAGTACTTC. This encodes CASSLVLHEQYF.

The rearrangement links TRBV5-1 to TRBJ1-1; no reliable D call. The V end lost 0 bases, the J end lost 2 bases, and 8 bases lay between the germline ends. The CDR3 has 14 residues. The germline gives CDR1 SGHRS, CDR2 YFSETQ. CDR3 amino acids: CASSLASGNTEAFF. In DNA, the CDR3 is TGCGCCAGCAGCTTGGCCTCGGGAAACACTGAAGCTTTCTTT. Full variable domain (outside the CDR3, taken from reference TRBV5-1 and TRBJ1-1): KAGVTQTPRYLIKTRGQQVTLSCSPISGHRSVSWYQQTPGQGLQFLFEYFSETQRNKGNFPGRFSGRQFSNSRSEMNVSTLELGDSALYLCASSLASGNTEAFFGQGTRLTVV.

V gene TRBV10-3 combines with J gene TRBJ1-5, with D possibly being TRBD1 (6 bases). This CDR3 has 12 amino acids. CDR1 ENHRY and CDR2 SYGVKD come from the germline V gene. V was cut by 6 bases and J by 6 bases, with 9 bases left in between. CDR3 in amino acids: CAISQGTQPQHF. DNA of the CDR3: TGTGCCATCAGCCAGGGGACTCAGCCCCAGCATTTT.

V gene TRBV9 combines with J gene TRBJ1-5; 7 nucleotides line up with TRBD1. Trimming took 4 bases from V and 4 from J; bases not matched to a gene: 5. This CDR3 spans 14 amino acids. CDR1 SGDLS and CDR2 YYNGEE come from the germline V gene. This chain's CDR3 is CASSPRDSNQPQHF. CDR3 bases: TGTGCCAGCAGCCCCCGGGACAGTAATCAGCCCCAGCATTTT.

CDR3 bases: TGTGCCGGCAAAGCGGGGGGGCGGACAGATACGCAGTATTTT. Translating it yields CAGKAGGRTDTQYF. This chain uses TRBV7-2 with TRBJ2-3, with 10 bases identical to TRBD2. Trimming at V came to 11 bases and at J to 3 bases, leaving 8 bases not matched to a gene. CDR1 is SGHTA, CDR2 FQGNSA, per germline. The CDR3 runs 14 residues.

The rearrangement links TRBV30 to TRBJ1-4; TRBD1 agrees at 8 bases. Trimming took 1 base from V and 2 from J; bases not matched to a gene: 3. Germline CDR1 and CDR2: GTSNPN and SVGIG (reference sequence). This CDR3 comprises 15 residues. Here the CDR3 reads CAWSGTGGTNEKLFF. DNA of the CDR3: TGTGCCTGGAGTGGAACAGGGGGGACTAATGAAAAACTGTTTTTT. Full variable domain (rest looked up from reference TRBV30 and TRBJ1-4): SQTIHQWPATLVQPVGSPLSLECTVEGTSNPNLYWYRQAAGRGLQLLFYSVGIGQISSEVPQNLSASRPQDRQFILSSKKLLLSDSGFYLCAWSGTGGTNEKLFFGSGTQLSVL.